These 5 T cell receptor beta chains were all obtained from the same sample, sequenced in a study of shared clonotypes between healthy human individuals. Some clones are missing from TCRdb's copy, which holds only in-frame ones; the method was immunoSEQ multiplex PCR. The sample carries over a million clones, approximately 98% recorded once. Material for sequencing was naive CD4+ T cells sorted from blood. Noted subset: CD45RA+ positively selected. Source of these receptors: a man aged 25 to 40 in good health.

The rearrangement links TRBV6-6 to TRBJ2-1; D unresolved. This CDR3 region has 14 residues. CDR1 MNHNY and CDR2 SVGAGI come from the germline V gene (reference sequence). V shed 5 bases and J shed 0 bases, with 8 bases lying between them. The CDR3 here is CASSGASSYNEQFF. CDR3 DNA: TGTGCCAGCAGTGGCGCAAGCTCCTACAATGAGCAGTTCTTC.

The chain links TRBV30 to TRBJ1-5; D is unclear. Trimming removed 1 base from V and 5 bases from J, with 6 bases in between. CDR3 length: 12 amino acids. CDR1 and CDR2 from the germline V gene are GTSNPN and SVGIG (reference sequence). DNA for the CDR3: TGTGCCTGGAGTGGTGTTCATCAGCCCCAGCATTTT. This codes for CAWSGVHQPQHF.

This clone was seen only once. CDR3 in amino acids: CATASGASYNEQFF. In DNA form, the CDR3 reads TGTGCCACCGCTAGCGGAGCTTCCTACAATGAGCAGTTCTTC. The chain joins TRBV10-3 to TRBJ2-1; 7 bases agree with TRBD2. This CDR3 is built from 14 residues. V lost 10 bases and J lost 1; bases outside the gene matches: 7. From germline, CDR1 is ENHRY and CDR2 SYGVKD.

The rearrangement uses TRBV21-1 and TRBJ1-2; the table's TRBD1 call for D was not verified on the DNA. TRBV21-1 is a pseudogene. This CDR3 spans 14 amino acids. The CDR3 region is CASSKYRRKGGYTF. In nucleotides, the CDR3 is TGTGCCAGCAGCAAATACAGACGTAAAGGAGGCTACACCTTC.

V is TRBV30 and J is TRBJ2-3, with a tentative D call TRBD2 (6 bases). The CDR3 is 16 residues long. CDR1 is GTSNPN, CDR2 SVGIG, per germline (reference sequence). The V end lost 0 bases, the J end lost 2 bases, and 15 bases lay between the germline ends. CDR3: CAWSVGGAGPTDTQYF. CDR3 in DNA: TGTGCCTGGAGTGTAGGTGGAGCGGGTCCCACAGATACGCAGTATTTT.